This record concerns one T cell receptor beta chain sequence. The data were taken from a study of human T cells and chemical hapten exposure. Time point noted: patch test 2, 6 weeks after DPC sensitization. Indicated treatment: therapeutic diphenylcyclopropenone sensitization with weekly scalp DPC. V was trimmed by 2 bases and J by 5 bases, leaving 10 bases between them. Germline V lookup: CDR1 SGHKS, CDR2 YYEKEE (reference sequence). The CDR3 sequence is 13 residues long. Each CDR3 protein gets one entry after TCRdb re-called the RACE reads with MiXCR. The sample consists of approximately 96,000 distinct CDR3 sequences, roughly a tenth of them appearing once.

The origin of this receptor is a woman aged 40 to 50 with alopecia areata. Some clones in this sample may be carry-over from other donors' samples. Material: whole blood, obtained in connection with sensitization to the hapten diphenylcyclopropenone (DPC). This rearrangement joins TRBV5-5 to TRBJ1-1; D call uncertain. CDR3 in amino acids: CASSLVRKTEAFF. In DNA, the CDR3 is TGTGCCAGCAGCTTAGTAAGGAAAACTGAAGCTTTCTTT.